This T cell receptor beta chain was captured by sequencing in a study of CXCR3-negative and CXCR3-positive naive CD8 T cells. Findings and caveats of the study: In both naive subsets diversity was comparably high, whereas memory CD8+ cells showed much lower diversity. Comparison of naive cells showed more hydrophobic TRB CDR3s in CXCR3-positive than in CXCR3-negative naive cells. CXCR3 expression partially decreased after cryopreservation; most assays used fresh PBMCs.

Triplicate 300,000-cell sorts were made of each CD8+ T cell subset. Among CD8+ T cells, naive ones were CD45RO-CCR7+CD27+CD95-. Regarding this clonotype: Its antigen is not identified.

UMI-tagged TRB cDNA libraries were built via 5' RACE. TCRdb derives one entry per CDR3 protein from the 5' RACE reads, leaving out DNA. The sample yields around 140,000 distinct CDR3 sequences, of which the top ten take up 0.41%. The CDR3 has 14 amino acids. The germline V gene has CDR1 SGHDT and CDR2 YYEEEE. The TCR was taken from a human donor in good health. Some clones in this sample may be carry-over from other donors' samples. The V and J genes are TRBV5-6 and TRBJ2-1; TCRdb picks TRBD1, but there is no DNA to check that call. Sequenced sample: naive CXCR3+ CD8+ T cells from blood. Documented subset: CD45RO-CCR7+CD27+CD95- naive CD8+ T cells expressing CXCR3 (TNR3+). The CDR3 protein is CASTLTPGIYEQFF.